This entry lists 14 T cell receptor beta chains sequenced from one sample in a study of cytomegalovirus exposure and HLA in healthy donors. TCRdb's table, derived via immunoSEQ multiplex PCR, lists solely in-frame clones and lacks some. The sample contains roughly 200,000 clones, approximately 83% of which appear only once. Sequencing input: PBMCs. The receptors were sampled from a woman between 18 and 29 years old in good health and CMV-seropositive.

The gene calls are TRBV28 and TRBJ2-7, with D perhaps matching TRBD1 (6 bases). The CDR3 has 16 residues. The V end lost 5 bases, the J end lost 3 bases, and 20 bases lay between the germline ends. Germline V gene data show CDR1 as MDHEN and CDR2 as SYDVKM. CDR3 DNA: TGTGCCAGCAGTAACGAAGGGGCAGGGGATCACTACGAGCAGTACTTC. It is translated as CASSNEGAGDHYEQYF.

The V gene is TRBV7-2, the J gene TRBJ2-3; no definite D call. Germline loops: CDR1 SGHTA, CDR2 FQGNSA. This CDR3 is 12 amino acids long. The V end lost 11 bases, the J end lost 0 bases, and 9 bases lay between the germline ends. The CDR3 nucleotides are TGTGCCCCCGGGTCTAGCACAGATACGCAGTATTTT. Translation: CAPGSSTDTQYF.

CDR3 loop: CASSPLDRAVQETQYF. In DNA, the CDR3 is TGCGCCAGCAGCCCGTTGGACAGGGCAGTCCAAGAGACCCAGTACTTC. The chain joins TRBV4-1 to TRBJ2-5; 8 nucleotides agree with TRBD1. Per germline, CDR1 MGHRA and CDR2 YSYEKL. The CDR3 extends over 16 amino acids. J gave up 1 base and V 4 bases, and 8 bases lay outside the gene matches.

This chain connects TRBV9 to TRBJ2-7, with 9 bases fitting TRBD1. The CDR3 is made up of 15 amino acids. V was pared by 3 bases and J by 7 bases, with 11 bases of the junction left unmatched. Per the germline V gene, CDR1 is SGDLS and CDR2 is YYNGEE. The CDR3 DNA reads as TGTGCCAGCAGCGCCGGGACAGGGTCCTTGTGGGAGCAGTACTTC. It yields the protein CASSAGTGSLWEQYF.

The CDR3 here is CASSGRRERGYTF. For the CDR3, the DNA is TGTGCCAGCAGTGGGCGCCGTGAGCGTGGCTACACCTTC. J is TRBJ1-2 and V is TRBV2; D is unclear. CDR3 length equals 13 residues. The V end lost 4 bases, the J end lost 7 bases, and 13 bases lay between the germline ends. Per the germline V gene, CDR1 is SNHLY and CDR2 is FYNNEI.

V usage is TRBV14 and J usage is TRBJ1-3; no clear D gene. Looked up from germline, CDR1 is SGHDN and CDR2 is FVKESK. The CDR3 has 16 residues. Between the trimmed V and J ends, which lost 2 bases and 0 bases, there was a span of 11 bases. The CDR3 sequence is CASSQLHLASGNTIYF. DNA for the CDR3: TGTGCCAGCAGCCAATTACACTTAGCCTCTGGAAACACCATATATTTT.

The chain couples TRBV2 to TRBJ2-1; 12 nucleotides agree with TRBD1. The ends lost 8 bases at V and 9 bases at J; junction bases unmatched: 8. This CDR3 contains 14 residues. CDR1 and CDR2 (germline): SNHLY, FYNNEI. CDR3 sequence reads: CASGRDRGPGEQFF. Here the CDR3 DNA reads TGTGCCAGCGGCCGGGACAGGGGGCCCGGTGAGCAGTTCTTC. Drawing the rest from reference TRBV2 and TRBJ2-1, the complete variable domain is EPEVTQTPSHQVTQMGQEVILRCVPISNHLYFYWYRQILGQKVEFLVSFYNNEISEKSEIFDDQFSVERPDGSNFTLKIRSTKLEDSAMYFCASGRDRGPGEQFFGPGTRLTVL.

This chain joins TRBV19 and TRBJ1-5; D is undetermined. This CDR3 contains 12 residues. CDR1 LNHDA and CDR2 SQIVND come from the germline V gene (reference sequence). Between the trimmed V and J ends, which lost 2 bases and 7 bases, there was a span of 6 bases. CDR3 residues: CASSIMGQPQHF. The CDR3 DNA sequence: TGTGCCAGTAGTATAATGGGCCAGCCCCAGCATTTT.

The V gene is TRBV7-9, the J gene TRBJ2-2; possibly TRBD1 for D (5 bases). The length of the CDR3 is 17 residues. Trimming removed 0 bases at V and 0 bases at J, with 11 bases between. From germline, CDR1 is SEHNR and CDR2 FQNEAQ (reference sequence). As DNA, the CDR3 is TGTGCCAGCAGCTTAGCGGGTGACAGCGCGAACACCGGGGAGCTGTTTTTT. Translating gives CASSLAGDSANTGELFF.

The V and J genes are TRBV6-5 and TRBJ1-5; 8 bases are shared with TRBD1. Germline trimming cut 6 bases from V and 6 bases from J; bases unmatched to any gene: 10. The CDR3 runs 15 residues. CDR1 and CDR2 (germline): MNHEY, SVGAGI. The CDR3 region is CASRGDRTGGQPQHF. The CDR3 nucleotides read TGTGCCAGCAGGGGGGACAGGACGGGCGGTCAGCCCCAGCATTTT.

The rearrangement joins TRBV7-8 to TRBJ1-2, with D possibly matching TRBD1 (5 bases). The V gene's germline CDR1 is SGHVS and CDR2 FQNEAQ. With 5 bases removed from V and 8 bases from J, the gap between germline ends came to 30 bases. The CDR3 has 18 residues. The chain's CDR3 is CASSPQPRDPTTYGGYTF. DNA of the CDR3: TGTGCCAGCAGCCCCCAACCCAGGGATCCCACCACTTATGGAGGCTACACCTTC.

V gene TRBV10-3 combines with J gene TRBJ2-2, with no clear D. V was cut by 4 bases and J by 3 bases, with 12 bases left in between. Per the germline V gene, CDR1 is ENHRY and CDR2 is SYGVKD. The CDR3 sequence is 15 residues long. The CDR3 nucleotides read TGTGCCATCAGTGGACCAAGTGGAGACACCGGGGAGCTGTTTTTT. This sequence encodes CAISGPSGDTGELFF.

V usage is TRBV7-8 and J usage is TRBJ1-2, with TRBD1 identical over 7 bases. Germline V CDR1 and CDR2: SGHVS, FQNEAQ. This CDR3 spans 13 amino acids. The V segment lost 5 bases and the J segment 8 bases; nucleotides outside the gene matches: 8. CDR3 nucleotide sequence: TGTGCCAGCAGCACCAGACAGGGCGTCGGCTACACCTTC. Residues: CASSTRQGVGYTF.

The gene calls are TRBV6-5 and TRBJ1-6; TRBD1 agrees at 9 bases. CDR1 is MNHEY and CDR2 is SVGAGI in the germline V gene. The trim removed 4 bases at V and 7 bases at J, leaving 2 bases unmatched. The CDR3 is 14 amino acids. Here the CDR3 reads CASSWDRVNSPLHF. The DNA of the CDR3 is TGTGCCAGCAGTTGGGACAGGGTCAATTCACCCCTCCACTTT.